The 11 T cell receptor beta chains presented below share a single source sample, sequenced in a study of monozygotic twins with inflammatory bowel disease. TCRdb reprocessed the 5' RACE reads; each CDR3 protein has one entry and no DNA is given. This table holds approximately 400,000 distinct CDR3 sequences. The sample was blood. Receptors originate from a human donor with ulcerative colitis or Crohn's disease, or a healthy co-twin of an affected twin (not recorded which).

The gene calls are TRBV20-1 and TRBJ1-1; TCRdb gives TRBD1 as the D gene, but with no DNA this cannot be confirmed. In germline, CDR1 is DFQATT, CDR2 SNEGSKA (reference sequence). The CDR3 loop spans 15 amino acids. The CDR3: CSARERFRGNTEAFF.

J is TRBJ1-1 and V is TRBV6-1; TCRdb selects TRBD1, and the lack of DNA leaves this call unchecked. CDR1 and CDR2 from the germline V gene are MNHNS and SASEGT. This CDR3 contains 15 residues. The CDR3 reads CASSANRDTNTEAFF.

This chain uses TRBV11-2 with TRBJ2-5; TCRdb indicates TRBD1, and absent DNA this call remains unverified. CDR1 SGHAT and CDR2 FQNNGV come from the germline V gene. The CDR3 covers 18 residues. CDR3 region: CASSLGFWLEGGKETQYF.

The chain is built from TRBV4-3 and TRBJ1-2; as DNA is missing, the TRBD1 call by TCRdb cannot be tested. Per the germline V gene, CDR1 is LGHNA and CDR2 is YSLEER. CDR3 length: 15 residues. CDR3 amino acids: CASSQDEGRGLGYTF.

The chain has TRBV6-2 or TRBV6-3 and TRBJ2-1; checking the TCRdb D call of TRBD1 is not possible without DNA. CDR1 and CDR2 (germline): MNHEY, SVGEGT. This CDR3 comprises 20 residues. CDR3: CASSTPYQSTGALSYNEQFF.

The gene calls are TRBV7-9 and TRBJ1-2; TCRdb's D call of TRBD1 is untestable without DNA. The CDR3 totals 16 residues. The germline gives CDR1 SEHNR, CDR2 FQNEAQ (reference sequence). The CDR3 loop is CASSSGTGATNYGYTF.

CDR3 protein: CASSSKTAQETQYF. The chain joins TRBV5-1 to TRBJ2-5; checking the TCRdb D call of TRBD1 is not possible without DNA. This CDR3 is 14 amino acids long. Per the germline V gene, CDR1 is SGHRS and CDR2 is YFSETQ.

This chain connects TRBV6-2 or TRBV6-3 to TRBJ2-7; checking the TCRdb D call of TRBD1 is not possible without DNA. CDR1 MNHEY and CDR2 SVGEGT come from the germline V gene. This CDR3 comprises 13 residues. CDR3 sequence: CAIEGEGAYEQYF.

V and J are TRBV12-3 or TRBV12-4 and TRBJ2-2. This CDR3 spans 13 amino acids. The CDR3 here is CASSFKGGGVLFF.

The chain couples TRBV3-1 to TRBJ1-1; the D call from TCRdb, TRBD1, cannot be confirmed without DNA. This CDR3 spans 15 amino acids. Germline values: CDR1 LGHDT, CDR2 YNNKEL (reference sequence). The CDR3 protein is CASSQYTGIGAEAFF. The full variable domain, with the rest looked up from reference TRBV3-1 and TRBJ1-1, is DTAVSQTPKYLVTQMGNDKSIKCEQNLGHDTMYWYKQDSKKFLKIMFSYNNKELIINETVPNRFSPKSPDKAHLNLHINSLELGDSAVYFCASSQYTGIGAEAFFGQGTRLTVV.

The chain is built from TRBV5-1 and TRBJ2-7; absent DNA, TCRdb's TRBD1 call cannot be checked. CDR1 and CDR2 (germline): SGHRS, YFSETQ. There are 15 residues in the CDR3. The CDR3 sequence is CASSLDLTGGQEQYF.